The 29 T cell receptor beta chains below come from one sample, sequenced in a study of blood T cell repertoires in COVID-19. This table comes from immunoSEQ multiplex PCR, and its TCRdb copy is limited to in-frame clones, with some not included. The sample yields around 120,000 clones, about three quarters seen once. Sequencing input: peripheral blood. The receptors here all came from a woman in her 70s with acute or convalescent COVID-19.

CDR3 region: CASSPLLVNSPLHF. Here the CDR3 DNA reads TGTGCCAGCAGCCCCCTCTTAGTTAATTCACCCCTCCACTTT. The chain couples TRBV14 to TRBJ1-6; D remains ambiguous. The CDR3 is made up of 14 amino acids. The V end was cut by 4 bases, the J end by 6 bases, with 10 bases between. CDR1 and CDR2 (germline): SGHDN, FVKESK.

The J gene is TRBJ2-7, the V gene TRBV10-3; 10 nucleotides line up with TRBD1. Trimming removed 6 bases from V and 4 bases from J; junction bases left unmatched: 15. The CDR3 is 17 amino acids. CDR1 is ENHRY, CDR2 SYGVKD, per germline. The CDR3 sequence is CAIRGAAGTGDLYEQYF. CDR3 in DNA: TGTGCCATCAGGGGAGCTGCAGGGACAGGGGATTTATACGAGCAGTACTTC.

This chain connects TRBV15 to TRBJ2-3, with 11 bases identical to TRBD1. With V trimmed by 6 bases and J by 2 bases, 4 bases remained unmatched. The CDR3 is made up of 15 amino acids. From germline, CDR1 is LNHNV and CDR2 YYDKDF (reference sequence). The CDR3 is CATSRDRGDTDTQYF. The CDR3 coding sequence is TGTGCCACCAGTCGGGACAGGGGGGACACAGATACGCAGTATTTT.

The table lists this clone with a count of one. In DNA, the CDR3 is TGCGCCAGCAGCTGGGCGGGGTTGAACACTGAAGCTTTCTTT. It codes for CASSWAGLNTEAFF. The chain joins TRBV5-1 to TRBJ1-1; D remains ambiguous. CDR1 SGHRS and CDR2 YFSETQ come from the germline V gene. Trimming removed 3 bases from V and 0 bases from J, with 9 bases in between. This CDR3 contains 14 residues.

This clone was seen more than once but under ten times. The rearrangement uses TRBV6-5 and TRBJ2-2; TRBD1 is a possible D gene (5 bases). The V end was cut by 1 base, the J end by 4 bases, with 13 bases between. Germline V CDR1 and CDR2: MNHEY, SVGAGI. The length of the CDR3 is 16 residues. The CDR3 protein is CASSYFRGVSTGELFF. The CDR3 DNA follows: TGTGCCAGCAGTTACTTTAGGGGTGTAAGCACCGGGGAGCTGTTTTTT.

This chain uses TRBV7-2 with TRBJ1-2; TRBD1 is a possible D gene (5 bases). Per the germline V gene, CDR1 is SGHTA and CDR2 is FQGNSA. The V and J ends lost 6 bases and 5 bases respectively, with 16 bases between them. The CDR3 loop spans 14 amino acids. The CDR3 reads CASRTGGSDYGYTF. DNA of the CDR3: TGTGCCAGCAGGACGGGGGGTAGTGATTATGGCTACACCTTC.

V is TRBV2 and J is TRBJ1-6, with TRBD1 identical over 9 bases. V shed 3 bases and J 13 bases; nucleotides not matched to a gene: 7. Per the germline V gene, CDR1 is SNHLY and CDR2 is FYNNEI. The CDR3 consists of 14 residues. CDR3 region: CASSEGDRAGPLHF. In DNA, the CDR3 is TGTGCCAGCAGTGAGGGGGACAGGGCGGGGCCCCTCCACTTT.

This clone was counted ten times or more. The chain couples TRBV6-2 or TRBV6-3 to TRBJ2-5; D not resolved. This CDR3 has 16 residues. Trimming took 3 bases from V and 1 from J, leaving 15 bases between them. Germline V gene lookup returns CDR1 MNHEY and CDR2 SVGEGT. For the CDR3, the DNA is TGTGCCAGCAGTTATCTCCCTAGGTCCTTCCAAGAGACCCAGTACTTC. This translates into CASSYLPRSFQETQYF.

The chain is built from TRBV28 and TRBJ2-7; 7 bases are a match to TRBD2. The V gene end was trimmed by 3 bases and the J gene end by 3 bases; junction bases not matched to a gene: 2. Germline loops: CDR1 MDHEN, CDR2 SYDVKM. The CDR3 length is 13 residues. The CDR3 DNA reads TGTGCCAGCAGTTTGGGGGGGGGCTACGAGCAGTACTTC. Its translation: CASSLGGGYEQYF.

This chain connects TRBV5-1 to TRBJ2-6, with 9 bases aligning to TRBD1. Germline V gene lookup returns CDR1 SGHRS and CDR2 YFSETQ. With 4 bases clipped from V and 4 bases from J, the junction kept 9 bases outside the gene matches. This CDR3 is built from 17 residues. The CDR3 DNA sequence: TGCGCCAGCAGCATGGGACAGGGTACAAGAGGGGCCAACGTCCTGACTTTC. The encoded protein is CASSMGQGTRGANVLTF.

This rearrangement joins TRBV6-2 or TRBV6-3 to TRBJ1-5; the D is unclear. The germline V and J ends were trimmed by 5 bases and 1 base, with 12 bases remaining between them. The CDR3 runs 15 residues. Germline CDR1 and CDR2: MNHEY and SVGEGT. Written as DNA, the CDR3 is TGTGCCAGCAGTGCCAGGTTCCAGAGCAATCAGCCCCAGCATTTT. Protein product: CASSARFQSNQPQHF.

The genes are TRBV30 and TRBJ1-4, with D perhaps TRBD1 (6 bases). Trimming took off 2 bases at V and 8 bases at J, with 12 bases between the two ends. Germline values: CDR1 GTSNPN, CDR2 SVGIG (reference sequence). The CDR3 spans 13 residues. CDR3 bases: TGTGCCTGGAGTCACAGGGCTGGGGAAAAACTGTTTTTT. It yields the protein CAWSHRAGEKLFF.

The genes are TRBV5-1 and TRBJ2-1; 7 bases match TRBD2. Unmatched junction bases numbered 6, after V lost 6 bases and J lost 0 bases. The CDR3 length is 15 residues. CDR1 is SGHRS and CDR2 is YFSETQ in the germline V gene. In DNA form, the CDR3 reads TGCGCCAGCACCCTCATAGCGGGCTCCTACAATGAGCAGTTCTTC. Amino acids: CASTLIAGSYNEQFF.

The chain uses TRBV3-1 (or the pseudogene TRBV3-2) and TRBJ1-6, with 8 bases aligning to TRBD1. The CDR3 totals 17 residues. V was pared by 2 bases and J by 5 bases, with 8 bases of the junction left unmatched. From germline, CDR1 is LGHDT and CDR2 YNNKEL (reference sequence). The CDR3 nucleotides read TGTGCCAGCAGCCAACCGAGGACAGGGAACGATAATTCACCCCTCCACTTT. The encoded protein is CASSQPRTGNDNSPLHF.

J is TRBJ1-1 and V is TRBV5-4; TRBD1 matches 7 bases. The germline V gene has CDR1 SGHNT and CDR2 YYREEE (reference sequence). The V and J ends lost 2 bases and 1 base, in that order; junction bases with no gene match: 11. The CDR3 extends over 17 amino acids. This CDR3 is CASSFRQGRPGNTEAFF. The CDR3 DNA reads TGTGCCAGCAGCTTCCGACAGGGAAGACCGGGGAACACTGAAGCTTTCTTT. The full variable domain, in which reference TRBV5-4 and TRBJ1-1 provide the parts outside the CDR3, is ETGVTQSPTHLIKTRGQQVTLRCSSQSGHNTVSWYQQALGQGPQFIFQYYREEENGRGNFPPRFSGLQFPNYSSELNVNALELDDSALYLCASSFRQGRPGNTEAFFGQGTRLTVV.

The chain joins TRBV30 to TRBJ1-3; D possibly corresponds to TRBD1 (5 bases). The V end was cut by 0 bases, the J end by 0 bases, with 12 bases between. The CDR3 is 16 residues long. Germline V lookup: CDR1 GTSNPN, CDR2 SVGIG (reference sequence). As DNA, the CDR3 is TGTGCCTGGAGTGTACGGGGGGGGTCCTCTGGAAACACCATATATTTT. Residues: CAWSVRGGSSGNTIYF.

This chain links TRBV5-1 with TRBJ1-1; D perhaps matches TRBD1 (5 bases). The CDR3 sequence is 14 residues long. Looked up from germline, CDR1 is SGHRS and CDR2 is YFSETQ. Trimming took off 4 bases at V and 4 bases at J, with 14 bases between the two ends. The CDR3 region has the DNA TGCGCCAGCAGCCCCCTGGGGGGAGTCACTGAAGCTTTCTTT. Translation gives CASSPLGGVTEAFF.

The chain couples TRBV7-3 to TRBJ2-2; TRBD2 aligns across 14 bases. The CDR3 contains 19 residues. Losses at the gene ends were 0 bases for V and 5 bases for J; bases not matched to a gene: 8. Germline V gene data show CDR1 as SGHTA and CDR2 as FQGTGA. The CDR3 DNA reads TGTGCCAGCAGCTTAACCGGGACTAGCGGGAGACGAGGAACCGGGGAGCTGTTTTTT. Protein sequence: CASSLTGTSGRRGTGELFF.

The chain couples TRBV10-1 to TRBJ2-1; 13 nucleotides line up with TRBD2. Germline V gene data show CDR1 as WNHNN and CDR2 as SYGVQD (reference sequence). The CDR3 is 15 residues long. Trimming removed 5 bases from V and 6 bases from J; junction bases left unmatched: 4. The chain's CDR3 is CASSTGLAGSNEQFF. The CDR3 DNA reads as TGCGCCAGCAGTACGGGACTAGCGGGATCCAATGAGCAGTTCTTC.

This clone was seen a few times. The rearrangement joins TRBV5-1 to TRBJ1-4, with 7 nucleotides matching TRBD1. The germline gives CDR1 SGHRS, CDR2 YFSETQ. The CDR3 has 15 amino acids. The V gene end was trimmed by 3 bases and the J gene end by 3 bases; junction bases not matched to a gene: 5. Written as DNA, the CDR3 is TGCGCCAGCAGCTCCCCCGGGACAGCTAATGAAAAACTGTTTTTT. Its protein product is CASSSPGTANEKLFF.

The chain carries TRBV7-3 and TRBJ2-3; tentatively, D is TRBD2 (5 bases). This CDR3 spans 12 amino acids. Germline CDR1 SGHTA, CDR2 FQGTGA. V gave up 4 bases and J gave up 7 bases, with 9 bases separating them. CDR3 nucleotides: TGTGCCAGCAGCTCCACCGGGAATACGCAGTATTTT. Residues: CASSSTGNTQYF.

The chain joins TRBV29-1 to TRBJ2-7; D perhaps matches TRBD2 (6 bases). CDR3 size: 12 residues. V lost 4 bases to trimming and J lost 4 bases, with 11 bases between them. Germline lookup yields CDR1 SQVTM and CDR2 ANQGSEA. The CDR3 bases are TGCAGCGTTGGGAAGGGAGGTTACGAGCAGTACTTC. Residues: CSVGKGGYEQYF.

In DNA, the CDR3 is TGTGCCAGCAGTTCTCCCGGGTCAAACGGCTACACCTTC. As protein: CASSSPGSNGYTF. J is TRBJ1-2 and V is TRBV12-3 or TRBV12-4; D is unclear. Trimming cost V 4 bases and J 8 bases, with 14 bases left between them. This CDR3 contains 13 residues.

This rearrangement joins TRBV9 to TRBJ2-7; 7 nucleotides match TRBD1. Germline loops: CDR1 SGDLS, CDR2 YYNGEE. The length of the CDR3 is 17 residues. V shed 3 bases, J shed 1 base, and the junction held 13 bases outside the gene matches. The CDR3 DNA follows: TGTGCCAGCAGCGCGAGGGTGTGGGACAGAACATCCTACGAGCAGTACTTC. Translation: CASSARVWDRTSYEQYF. The full variable domain, rest sourced from reference TRBV9 and TRBJ2-7, is DSGVTQTPKHLITATGQRVTLRCSPRSGDLSVYWYQQSLDQGLQFLIQYYNGEERAKGNILERFSAQQFPDLHSELNLSSLELGDSALYFCASSARVWDRTSYEQYFGPGTRLTVT.

The V gene is TRBV30, the J gene TRBJ1-5; no clear D gene. This CDR3 is built from 10 residues. Germline CDR1 is GTSNPN and CDR2 is SVGIG (reference sequence). Trimming left V 5 bases short and J 10 bases short, with 9 bases between. The CDR3 DNA sequence: TGTGCCTGGCCGAGGCATCCCCAGCATTTT. It translates to CAWPRHPQHF.

In this sample, this clone turned up a few times. The genes are TRBV7-9 and TRBJ2-1; the match to TRBD2 covers 10 bases. CDR3 size: 15 residues. V shed 2 bases and J 8 bases; nucleotides not matched to a gene: 6. Germline V gene sequence: CDR1 SEHNR, CDR2 FQNEAQ (reference sequence). The CDR3 loop is CASSLPAGGPDEQFF. In DNA form, the CDR3 reads TGTGCCAGCAGCTTACCAGCGGGAGGGCCGGATGAGCAGTTCTTC.

V gene TRBV6-5 combines with J gene TRBJ1-1; D is uncertain. The V gene's germline CDR1 is MNHEY and CDR2 SVGAGI. V was shortened by 6 bases and J by 6 bases, with 8 bases between the two germline ends. The CDR3 consists of 11 residues. The CDR3 reads CASRAAAEAFF. For the CDR3, the DNA is TGTGCCAGCAGGGCCGCCGCTGAAGCTTTCTTT.

V usage is TRBV5-6 and J usage is TRBJ1-2; a possible D gene is TRBD1 (6 bases). V lost 4 bases to trimming and J lost 7 bases, with 14 bases between them. In germline, CDR1 is SGHDT, CDR2 YYEEEE. The length of the CDR3 is 13 residues. The CDR3 DNA is TGTGCCAGCAGCCCAGCCGGGACACCTGGCTACACCTTC. Amino acid sequence: CASSPAGTPGYTF.

The V call is TRBV27, the J call TRBJ1-3; 7 bases agree with TRBD1. The V gene's germline CDR1 is MNHEY and CDR2 SMNVEV (reference sequence). V lost 0 bases to trimming and J lost 2 bases; unmatched junction nucleotides: 1. This CDR3 spans 15 amino acids. The CDR3 DNA reads TGTGCCAGCAGTTTATCAGGGGGCGCTGGAAACACCATATATTTT. This sequence encodes CASSLSGGAGNTIYF.